This T cell receptor beta chain was recovered during a study of T cells in Graves' hyperthyroidism and ophthalmopathy. RNA transcripts were the template for amplifying TCR beta CDR3 regions. In the first-round RT-PCR of the TCR CDR3, the HTBI primer set was used. Each CDR3 protein gets one entry after TCRdb re-called the multiplex PCR reads with MiXCR. The table has about 770,000 distinct CDR3 sequences, around 20% seen once; the top ten hold over 15%. Newly diagnosed hyperthyroidism patients aged 18 to 65 years had disease lasting under 2 months. Source material: blood. The TCR comes from a woman between 45 and 60 years old with Graves' hyperthyroidism that later progressed to Graves' ophthalmopathy.

CDR3 protein: CASSTPRDKPYEQYF. For the CDR3, the DNA is TGTGCCAGCAGTACCCCGCGGGACAAGCCCTACGAGCAGTACTTC. J is TRBJ2-7 and V is TRBV6-1; either TRBD1 or TRBD2 may fit D (6 bases each). The V end lost 5 bases, the J end lost 2 bases, and 16 bases lay between the germline ends. In germline, CDR1 is MNHNS, CDR2 SASEGT. CDR3 length: 15 amino acids.